The 25 T cell receptor beta chains presented below share a single source sample, sequenced in a study of T-cell reconstitution after alpha-beta-depleted transplantation in children. A TCRbeta library incorporating unique molecular identifiers was prepared. Each CDR3 protein gets one entry after TCRdb re-called the PCR reads with MiXCR. Of around 340,000 distinct CDR3 sequences in the sample, about 14% were seen once. The specimen comprised PBMCs, sampled from the stem cell graft. The receptor set was obtained from a human donor who donated a stem cell graft to a child with Fanconi anemia.

The chain uses TRBV2 and TRBJ2-7; 7 bases fit TRBD1. This CDR3 region has 16 residues. J was trimmed by 0 bases and V by 6 bases; bases with no gene match: 11. Germline V CDR1 and CDR2: SNHLY, FYNNEI. The CDR3 DNA follows: TGTGCCAGCAGATTCCGTAGGGACAGCCTCTCCTACGAGCAGTACTTC. Protein product: CASRFRRDSLSYEQYF.

This clonotype was observed a few times. This chain joins TRBV7-6 and TRBJ1-3, with 8 bases identical to TRBD1. Germline CDR1 and CDR2: SGHVS and FNYEAQ. J lost 0 bases, V lost 1 base, and 2 bases had no gene match. This CDR3 spans 16 amino acids. This chain's CDR3 is CASSLGGTGSGNTIYF. The CDR3 DNA follows: TGTGCCAGCAGCTTAGGGGGGACAGGCTCTGGAAACACCATATATTTT.

In its sample, this clonotype was seen many times. This chain connects TRBV20-1 to TRBJ1-1; D gene ambiguous. V was pared by 2 bases and J by 1 base, with 5 bases between. In germline, CDR1 is DFQATT, CDR2 SNEGSKA (reference sequence). There are 12 residues in the CDR3. CDR3 sequence: CSARPPNTEAFF. The CDR3 region has the DNA TGCAGTGCTAGACCACCGAACACTGAAGCTTTCTTT.

This clonotype was picked up a small number of times. The CDR3 DNA follows: TGTGCCAGCAGTTTCCAGACAGGGCAAAGCGAGCAGTACTTC. The encoded protein is CASSFQTGQSEQYF. The chain has TRBV12-3 or TRBV12-4 and TRBJ2-7; 7 bases are a match to TRBD1. The CDR3 length is 14 residues. The J segment lost 6 bases and the V segment lost 3 bases, leaving 8 bases of the junction unmatched.

This clonotype was detected many times. This chain uses TRBV20-1 with TRBJ2-7; no definite D call. The CDR3 covers 12 residues. V was pared by 6 bases and J by 2 bases, with 11 bases between. Germline V gene lookup returns CDR1 DFQATT and CDR2 SNEGSKA (reference sequence). The CDR3 DNA reads as TGCAGTGCCCAGTCCCGAACCTACGAGCAGTACTTC. The encoded protein is CSAQSRTYEQYF.

The chain employs TRBV7-2 and TRBJ2-5; the D is unclear. With 0 bases removed from V and 5 bases from J, the gap between germline ends came to 13 bases. Germline V gene sequence: CDR1 SGHTA, CDR2 FQGNSA. The CDR3 has 15 residues. CDR3 residues: CASSLALGNRETQYF. Here the CDR3 DNA reads TGTGCCAGCAGCTTAGCCCTCGGTAATAGGGAGACCCAGTACTTC.

This clonotype came up a few times. This chain joins TRBV4-2 and TRBJ2-7; D gene ambiguous. CDR1 is LGHNA and CDR2 is YNFKEQ in the germline V gene. V was clipped by 2 bases and J by 7 bases, with 12 bases between them. CDR3 length: 13 amino acids. The CDR3 region is CASSQTTVEEQYF. CDR3 coding DNA: TGTGCCAGCAGCCAAACGACGGTGGAAGAGCAGTACTTC.

V gene TRBV7-3 combines with J gene TRBJ1-2; unclear D gene. Looked up from germline, CDR1 is SGHTA and CDR2 is FQGTGA. V was cut by 5 bases and J by 3 bases, with 13 bases left in between. The CDR3 is made up of 14 amino acids. The CDR3 DNA is TGTGCCAGCAGCCCGGACGGCACAGACTATGGCTACACCTTC. Translated: CASSPDGTDYGYTF.

There are a few counts of this clonotype. This sequence joins TRBV7-6 and TRBJ2-1; 7 bases line up with TRBD1. The CDR3 runs 16 residues. Looked up from germline, CDR1 is SGHVS and CDR2 is FNYEAQ. With 6 bases clipped from V and 5 bases from J, the junction kept 13 bases outside the gene matches. The CDR3: CASRPVDRATHNEQFF. Written as DNA, the CDR3 is TGTGCCAGCAGACCTGTCGACAGGGCCACACACAATGAGCAGTTCTTC.

This rearrangement joins TRBV7-8 to TRBJ2-5; D ambiguous. Germline V gives CDR1 SGHVS, CDR2 FQNEAQ. This CDR3 is 13 amino acids long. Between the trimmed V and J ends, which lost 4 bases and 1 base, there was a span of 7 bases. The CDR3 DNA is TGTGCCAGCAGCTACCGTACCCAAGAGACCCAGTACTTC. It codes for CASSYRTQETQYF.

The chain combines TRBV5-1 with TRBJ1-3, with D possibly TRBD1 on 6 matching bases. CDR3 length: 17 amino acids. Germline V gene data show CDR1 as SGHRS and CDR2 as YFSETQ. The V gene lost 0 bases and the J gene lost 0 bases, with 13 bases spanning the gap. Here the CDR3 DNA reads TGCGCCAGCAGCTTGGCCCGGGACACGTCCTCTGGAAACACCATATATTTT. Protein sequence: CASSLARDTSSGNTIYF.

The chain joins TRBV7-9 to TRBJ2-7; D remains unclear. Germline CDR1 and CDR2: SEHNR and FQNEAQ (reference sequence). V lost 5 bases and J 1 base, leaving 6 bases between the germline ends. This CDR3 has 12 amino acids. The CDR3 reads CASSTDSYEQYV. The CDR3 nucleotides are TGTGCCAGCAGCACCGATTCCTACGAGCAGTACGTC.

This clonotype was seen ten or more times. The J gene is TRBJ1-2, the V gene TRBV5-1, with D uncertain. Germline CDR1 SGHRS, CDR2 YFSETQ. This CDR3 has 14 residues. Trimming pared 1 base from V and 3 bases from J, leaving 10 bases between. This CDR3 reads CASSLRGGDYGYTF. The CDR3 DNA reads as TGCGCCAGCAGCTTGCGCGGTGGGGACTATGGCTACACCTTC.

Many counts were recorded for this clonotype. This chain connects TRBV4-2 to TRBJ1-5; no clear D. Looked up from germline, CDR1 is LGHNA and CDR2 is YNFKEQ. Deletions cut 0 bases from V and 8 bases from J, with 8 bases between. CDR3 length: 13 amino acids. CDR3 residues: CASSQDPTKPQHF. The CDR3 coding sequence is TGTGCCAGCAGCCAAGATCCCACTAAGCCCCAGCATTTT.

This clonotype was detected only a few times. CDR3 in amino acids: CSAREIRGGTEAFF. DNA of the CDR3: TGCAGTGCTAGAGAGATAAGGGGAGGGACTGAAGCTTTCTTT. The gene calls are TRBV20-1 and TRBJ1-1, with D maybe TRBD1 (5 bases). The V gene's germline CDR1 is DFQATT and CDR2 SNEGSKA (reference sequence). CDR3 size: 14 residues. With 0 bases removed from V and 5 bases from J, the gap between germline ends came to 13 bases.

This clonotype appeared many times. This rearrangement joins TRBV15 to TRBJ1-5; no reliable D call. CDR1 is LNHNV, CDR2 YYDKDF, per germline (reference sequence). Trimming pared 3 bases from V and 4 bases from J, leaving 10 bases between. CDR3 size: 14 residues. CDR3 DNA sequence: TGTGCCACCAGCAGTGGGTCCCTGAATCAGCCCCAGCATTTT. It encodes CATSSGSLNQPQHF.

This clonotype appeared a few times. The CDR3 DNA is TGTGCCAGTAGAGGCACAGGGGACACTGAAGCTTTCTTT. Protein sequence: CASRGTGDTEAFF. This chain links TRBV19 with TRBJ1-1, with 7 bases fitting TRBD1. Trimming removed 6 bases from V and 3 bases from J; junction bases left unmatched: 4. Germline V gives CDR1 LNHDA, CDR2 SQIVND (reference sequence). This CDR3 is 13 amino acids long.

This clonotype came up many times. The gene calls are TRBV4-1 and TRBJ2-7, with D perhaps being TRBD1 or TRBD2 (5 bases each). With 4 bases removed from V and 3 bases from J, the gap between germline ends came to 13 bases. Per the germline V gene, CDR1 is MGHRA and CDR2 is YSYEKL. CDR3 length equals 14 residues. The CDR3 loop reads CASSLNRDVYEQYF. The CDR3 DNA reads TGCGCCAGCAGCCTGAACCGGGACGTCTACGAGCAGTACTTC.

This clonotype was observed a handful of times. The V call is TRBV29-1, the J call TRBJ1-2; possibly TRBD1 for D (6 bases). V dropped 3 bases and J dropped 8 bases, with 13 bases sitting between them. The germline V gene encodes CDR1 SQVTM and CDR2 ANQGSEA. CDR3 length: 12 residues. The CDR3 sequence is CSVDILRGGYTF. The CDR3, as DNA: TGCAGCGTTGACATCCTCAGGGGAGGCTACACCTTC.

This clonotype was picked up many times. This sequence joins TRBV15 and TRBJ2-3, with 7 bases identical to TRBD1. CDR3 length: 16 amino acids. V was pared by 0 bases and J by 3 bases, with 6 bases of the junction left unmatched. The germline V gene encodes CDR1 LNHNV and CDR2 YYDKDF (reference sequence). The CDR3 nucleotides read TGTGCCACCAGCAGAGACGGTGGGACAGCTACAGATACGCAGTATTTT. Translation gives CATSRDGGTATDTQYF.

The chain links TRBV3-1 to TRBJ1-2, with 7 bases matching TRBD1. Germline CDR1 reads LGHDT; CDR2 reads YNNKEL (reference sequence). The CDR3 length is 14 residues. J was trimmed by 3 bases and V by 5 bases; bases with no gene match: 6. CDR3 in amino acids: CASSYYDRDYGYTF. The DNA for the CDR3 is TGTGCCAGCAGCTACTACGACAGGGACTATGGCTACACCTTC.

This clonotype was counted many times. V and J are TRBV29-1 and TRBJ2-7; TRBD2 aligns across 9 bases. Germline V gene data show CDR1 as SQVTM and CDR2 as ANQGSEA. The CDR3 spans 14 residues. The trim removed 6 bases at V and 6 bases at J, leaving 12 bases unmatched. CDR3 sequence (DNA): TGCAGCGTGTCCCGACTAGCGGACCCCCTCGAGCAGTACTTC. As protein: CSVSRLADPLEQYF.

The chain links TRBV2 to TRBJ2-7; D unclear. Looked up from germline, CDR1 is SNHLY and CDR2 is FYNNEI. This CDR3 has 12 residues. Trimming pared 7 bases from V and 3 bases from J, leaving 10 bases between. The chain's CDR3 is CASTGPHYEQYF. As DNA, the CDR3 is TGTGCCAGCACAGGACCACACTACGAGCAGTACTTC.

This clonotype was found a few times. Relative to the germline gene, one junction end is altered; a read error may explain this. The chain recombines TRBV18 with TRBJ1-2, with 8 nucleotides matching TRBD1. The CDR3 loop spans 13 amino acids. CDR1 is KGHSH, CDR2 LQKENI, per germline. The CDR3 protein is CASSPDRAAGNTF. For the CDR3, the DNA is TGTGCCAGCTCACCGGACAGGGCGGCTGGCAACACCTTC.

The chain joins TRBV10-2 to TRBJ2-1; D unclear. The V gene lost 0 bases and the J gene lost 4 bases, with 4 bases spanning the gap. This CDR3 comprises 13 residues. Per germline, CDR1 WSHSY and CDR2 SAAADI. The CDR3 nucleotides read TGCGCCAGCAGTGAGTCGTTATACAATGAGCAGTTCTTC. Translation: CASSESLYNEQFF.